This is a list of T cell receptor beta chains from one sample in a study of cytomegalovirus exposure and HLA in healthy donors. Clones were read by immunoSEQ multiplex PCR, and TCRdb kept only the in-frame ones, dropping some. The repertoire holds about 180,000 clones, 82% seen once, with 1.5% in the top ten. Input material: PBMCs. Receptors were obtained from a man aged 35 to 55 in good health and CMV-seronegative. The CDR3 runs from the conserved cysteine through the conserved F or W. D genes are given only for firm matches. Clone size is stated in some rows and not others, as once, few, many or a class when expanded.

TRBJ2-2	.	TRBV5-5	.	CASSLFGTSNTGELFF	TGTGCCAGCAGCTTGTTTGGGACATCGAACACCGGGGAGCTGTTTTTT
TRBJ1-2	.	TRBV6-5	TRBD1	CASRRTGRMNGYTF	TGTGCCAGCAGGCGGACAGGGAGAATGAACGGCTACACCTTC
TRBJ1-2	.	TRBV7-2	.	CASSSGRGGPNYGYTF	TGTGCCAGCAGCTCGGGACGGGGGGGCCCTAACTATGGCTACACCTTC
TRBJ2-7	.	TRBV7-9	TRBD2	CASSVSGRGPNEQYF	TGTGCCAGCAGCGTTAGCGGGAGGGGTCCCAACGAGCAGTACTTC
TRBJ2-5	.	TRBV23-1	.	CASSLIETASCPRETQYF	TGCGCCAGCAGTTTAATCGAAACGGCTAGCTGTCCCCGGGAGACCCAGTACTTC
TRBJ1-1	.	TRBV29-1	.	CSVITGNTEAFF	TGCAGCGTAATTACAGGGAACACTGAAGCTTTCTTT
TRBJ1-2	.	TRBV4-3	TRBD1	CASSQEIGAAGGLGYTF	TGCGCCAGCAGCCAAGAGATTGGGGCGGCAGGGGGCCTTGGCTACACCTTC
TRBJ1-2	.	TRBV28	TRBD1	CASSQRTGVYGYTF	TGTGCCAGCAGCCAGCGAACAGGGGTCTATGGCTACACCTTC
TRBJ2-1	.	TRBV7-3	.	CASSPQRVNYNEQFF	TGTGCCAGCAGCCCCCAGCGGGTAAACTACAATGAGCAGTTCTTC
TRBJ1-1	few	TRBV18	TRBD1	CASSPAGTGGYTEAFF	TGTGCCAGCTCACCCGCCGGGACAGGGGGGTACACTGAAGCTTTCTTT
TRBJ2-7	.	TRBV18	.	CASAIVPYEQYF	TGTGCCAGCGCGATCGTCCCCTACGAGCAGTACTTC
TRBJ2-7	.	TRBV6-4	.	CASKLGANDYEQYF	TGTGCCAGCAAGCTGGGGGCCAACGATTACGAGCAGTACTTC
TRBJ2-1	.	TRBV7-9	.	CASSMYYNEQFF	TGTGCCAGCAGCATGTATTACAATGAGCAGTTCTTC
TRBJ1-3	.	TRBV7-6	.	CASSPGGGNTIYF	TGTGCCAGCAGCCCGGGGGGGGGAAACACCATATATTTT
TRBJ1-5	.	TRBV5-8	.	CASSLATRQDSNQPQHF	TGTGCCAGCAGCTTGGCCACGCGACAGGATAGCAATCAGCCCCAGCATTTT